This TCR beta chain appears in the sequencing data of a study of T cells in Graves' hyperthyroidism and ophthalmopathy. On this clonotype itself: Its specificity is not known.

The source material, RNA transcripts, was used to amplify TCR beta CDR3 regions. When the TCR CDR3 underwent first-round RT-PCR, the HTBI primer set was used. From the multiplex PCR reads, TCRdb called clonotypes with MiXCR, one entry per CDR3 protein. The sample lists about 320,000 distinct CDR3 sequences, around a sixth seen once, with roughly a third in the top ten. Points from the study as a whole: Most thyroid clonotypes expanded above 0.001 appeared in blood too. Ophthalmopathy was predicted by the model a median of approximately 6 months ahead of onset. Stable hyperthyroidism and ophthalmopathy were separated using 13 V-J signatures.

V shed 9 bases and J 3 bases; nucleotides not matched to a gene: 1. CDR3 length: 12 amino acids. The V gene's germline CDR1 is LNHNV and CDR2 YYDKDF (reference sequence). Roughly 10 ml of fresh peripheral blood supplied the PBMCs. What was sequenced was blood. This TCR was recovered from a young man with Graves' hyperthyroidism. V gene TRBV15 combines with J gene TRBJ1-5, with 8 nucleotides matching TRBD1. The CDR3 spells CATGQVNQPQHF. CDR3 nucleotide sequence: TGTGCCACGGGACAGGTCAATCAGCCCCAGCATTTT.